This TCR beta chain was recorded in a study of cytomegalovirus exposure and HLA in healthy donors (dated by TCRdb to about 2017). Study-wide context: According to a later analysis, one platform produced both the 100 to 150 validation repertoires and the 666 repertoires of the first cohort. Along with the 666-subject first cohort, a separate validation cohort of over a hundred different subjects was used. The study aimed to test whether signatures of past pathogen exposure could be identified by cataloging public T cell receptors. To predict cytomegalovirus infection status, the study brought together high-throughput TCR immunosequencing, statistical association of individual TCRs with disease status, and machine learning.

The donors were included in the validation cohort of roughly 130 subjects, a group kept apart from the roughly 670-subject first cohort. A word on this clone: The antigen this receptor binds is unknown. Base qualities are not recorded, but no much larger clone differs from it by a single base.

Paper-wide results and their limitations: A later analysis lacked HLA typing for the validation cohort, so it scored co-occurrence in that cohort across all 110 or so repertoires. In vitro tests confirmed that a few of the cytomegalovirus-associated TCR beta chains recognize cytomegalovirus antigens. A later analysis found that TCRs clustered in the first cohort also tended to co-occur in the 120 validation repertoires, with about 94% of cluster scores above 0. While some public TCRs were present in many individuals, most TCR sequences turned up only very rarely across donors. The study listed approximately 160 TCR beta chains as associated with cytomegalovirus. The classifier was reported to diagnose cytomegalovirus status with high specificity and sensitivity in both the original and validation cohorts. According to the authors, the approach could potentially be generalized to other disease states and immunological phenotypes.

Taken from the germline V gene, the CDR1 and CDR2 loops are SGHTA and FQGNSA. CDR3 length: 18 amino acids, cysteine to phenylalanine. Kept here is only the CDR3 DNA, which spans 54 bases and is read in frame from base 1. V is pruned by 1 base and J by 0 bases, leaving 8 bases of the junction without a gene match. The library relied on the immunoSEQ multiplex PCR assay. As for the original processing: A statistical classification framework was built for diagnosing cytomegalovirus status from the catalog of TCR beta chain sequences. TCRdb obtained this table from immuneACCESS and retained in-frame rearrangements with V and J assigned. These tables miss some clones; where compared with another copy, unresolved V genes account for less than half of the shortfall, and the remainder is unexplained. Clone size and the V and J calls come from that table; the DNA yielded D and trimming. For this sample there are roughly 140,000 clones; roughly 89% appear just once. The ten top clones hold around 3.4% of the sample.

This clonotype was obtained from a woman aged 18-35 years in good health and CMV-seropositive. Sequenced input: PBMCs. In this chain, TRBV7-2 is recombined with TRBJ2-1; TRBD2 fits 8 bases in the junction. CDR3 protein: CASSLVGSGTSSYNEQFF. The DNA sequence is TGTGCCAGCAGCTTAGTCGGGAGCGGGACTAGCTCCTACAATGAGCAGTTCTTC.